This TCR beta chain emerged from a study of blood T cell repertoires in COVID-19. Across the study: The United States, Italy and Spain supplied acute and convalescent COVID-19 samples. Sources were T cells, B-cell-depleted T cells, or PBMCs; the material itself was cDNA or gDNA.

As handled by the study authors: It was from reference gene primer amplification that nucleated cell counts were estimated. Measured with immunoSEQ multiplex PCR; TCRdb has only the in-frame clones, and not every one. V, J and clone size are those of that table, while D and trimming were read from the DNA. The sample contains 35,000 to 50,000 clones, around 80% of which appear only once. There are 13 residues in the CDR3. The germline V gene has CDR1 SNHLY and CDR2 FYNNEI. Trimming removed 7 bases from V and 8 bases from J; junction bases left unmatched: 9. The sample taken for sequencing was peripheral blood. The chain recombines TRBV2 with TRBJ1-2; TRBD1 aligns across 8 bases. The receptor was derived from an older man with acute or convalescent COVID-19. CDR3 sequence (DNA): TGTGCCAGCATTTCGACAGGGGTGGAAGGCTACACCTTC. It encodes CASISTGVEGYTF.